This T cell receptor beta chain was sequenced for a study of blood T cell repertoires in COVID-19. Using immunoSEQ multiplex PCR, the repertoire was profiled, and TCRdb retains in-frame clones only, with some absent. Of 300,000 or so clones in the sample, more than 75% were seen once. Germline values: CDR1 MDHEN, CDR2 SYDVKM. V was trimmed by 6 bases and J by 0 bases, leaving 12 bases between them. The CDR3 covers 15 residues. V and J are TRBV28 and TRBJ1-3; D unclear. Sequencing input: PBMCs or T cells enriched from blood (not recorded which). This sequence originates from a woman aged 18 to 35 who had recovered from COVID-19. The CDR3 bases are TGTGCCAGCAGCTCACAGACTACCTCTGGAAACACCATATATTTT. Translation gives CASSSQTTSGNTIYF.